This T cell receptor beta chain was identified in a study of cytomegalovirus exposure and HLA in healthy donors. As concerns this clone: Antigen unknown.

J was trimmed by 8 bases and V by 5 bases; bases with no gene match: 8. This CDR3 is 16 amino acids long. Germline values: CDR1 SGHNT, CDR2 YENEEA. The study's findings and limits: Follow-up analysis later connected one missense variant in DCLRE1C with trimming of TCR beta V- and J-genes. About 90% or about 30% of the time was how often most TCR beta V segments were productive, according to an earlier analysis.

Unrecorded immune exposures were likely, despite nominal health at sampling. Use of 60 Vbeta and 13 Jbeta primers characterized the PCR. The assay was immunoSEQ multiplex PCR, and TCRdb's table has in-frame clones only and misses some. This sample has 110,000 to 150,000 clones, with roughly four fifths found just once. The sequencing input was PBMCs. This receptor was identified in a young man in good health and CMV-seropositive. The rearrangement links TRBV11-3 to TRBJ2-1; 14 bases are shared with TRBD2. The CDR3 DNA sequence: TGTGCCAGCAGCCACCAGGGACTAGCGGGAGTAGATGAGCAGTTCTTC. It is translated as CASSHQGLAGVDEQFF.